The T cell receptor (beta chain) described here comes from a study of follicular helper T cells after annual influenza vaccination. Libraries were prepared by immunoSEQ multiplex PCR; TCRdb keeps only in-frame clonotypes and omits some of them. The sample holds around 5,300 clones; approximately 89% are singletons and the top ten take 1.3% to 1.5%. The CDR3 loop spans 12 amino acids. Germline V gene sequence: CDR1 MNHNY, CDR2 SVGAGI (reference sequence). V was pared by 9 bases and J by 7 bases, with 5 bases of the junction left unmatched. Time point specified: 2013-2014 season, 7 days after vaccination. This clone was recorded a few times.

This clonotype originated in an adult who received the influenza vaccine. This rearrangement joins TRBV6-6 to TRBJ1-4; TRBD1 agrees at 7 bases. The sample consisted of CXCR5+ CD38- circulating T follicular helper cells from blood, taken 7 days after influenza vaccination. Subset meaning: circulating Tfh, non-naive CD4+CXCR5+PD-1+ (ICOS+CD38+ or ICOS-CD38-). The CDR3 DNA is TGTGCCAGTTCGACAGGGCGTGAAAAACTGTTTTTT. Amino acid sequence: CASSTGREKLFF.